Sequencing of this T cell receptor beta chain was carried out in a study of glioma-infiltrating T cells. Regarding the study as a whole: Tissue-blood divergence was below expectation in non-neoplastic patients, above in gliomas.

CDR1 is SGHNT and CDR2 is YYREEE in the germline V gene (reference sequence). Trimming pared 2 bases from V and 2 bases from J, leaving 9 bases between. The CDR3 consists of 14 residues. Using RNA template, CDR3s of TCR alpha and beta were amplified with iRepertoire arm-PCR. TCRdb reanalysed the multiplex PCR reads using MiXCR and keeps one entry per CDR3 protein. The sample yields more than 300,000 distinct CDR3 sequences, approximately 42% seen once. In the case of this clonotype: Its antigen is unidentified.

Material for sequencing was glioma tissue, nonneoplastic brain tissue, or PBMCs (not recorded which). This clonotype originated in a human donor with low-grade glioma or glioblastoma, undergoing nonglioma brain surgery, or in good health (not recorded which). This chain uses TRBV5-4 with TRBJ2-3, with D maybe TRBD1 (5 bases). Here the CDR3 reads CASSFKDNTDTQYF. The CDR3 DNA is TGTGCCAGCAGCTTTAAGGACAACACAGATACGCAGTATTTT.